Included here is one TCR beta chain sequence, with context. Study processing details: Using reference gene primer amplification, nucleated cell counts were estimated. Repertoires were generated with immunoSEQ multiplex PCR, while TCRdb's copy carries only in-frame clones and drops some. From that table come the V and J calls and clone size; the DNA was used to work out D and trimming. The table shows hundreds of thousands of clones, with roughly 84% occurring only once. The data were obtained in a study of blood T cell repertoires in COVID-19. Whole-study context: COVID-19 samples, acute and convalescent, were from the United States, Italy and Spain. T cells, B-cell-depleted T cells, or PBMCs provided the cDNA or gDNA that served as material.

The CDR3 extends over 15 amino acids. With V trimmed by 6 bases and J by 2 bases, 5 bases remained unmatched. The germline V gene encodes CDR1 MNHEY and CDR2 SVGEGT. The sequenced material came from peripheral blood. The chain carries TRBV6-2 or TRBV6-3 and TRBJ2-1; 9 nucleotides line up with TRBD2. This sequence was found in a middle-aged woman who had recovered from COVID-19. As DNA, the CDR3 is TGTGCCAGCAGGCCTAGCGGGGCTACCTACAATGAGCAGTTCTTC. Translation gives CASRPSGATYNEQFF.